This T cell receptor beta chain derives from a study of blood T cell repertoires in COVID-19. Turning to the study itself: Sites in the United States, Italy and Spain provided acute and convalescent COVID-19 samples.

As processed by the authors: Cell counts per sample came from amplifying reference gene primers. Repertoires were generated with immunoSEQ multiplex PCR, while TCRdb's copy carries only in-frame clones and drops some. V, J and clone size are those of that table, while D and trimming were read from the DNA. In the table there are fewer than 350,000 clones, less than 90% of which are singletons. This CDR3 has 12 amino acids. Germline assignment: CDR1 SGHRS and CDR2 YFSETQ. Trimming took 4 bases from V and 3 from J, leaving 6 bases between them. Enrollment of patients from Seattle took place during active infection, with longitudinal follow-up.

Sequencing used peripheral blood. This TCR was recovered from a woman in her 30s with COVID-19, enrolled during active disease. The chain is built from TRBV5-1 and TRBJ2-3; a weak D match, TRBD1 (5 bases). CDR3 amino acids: CASSPGTDTQYF. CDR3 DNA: TGCGCCAGCAGCCCAGGGACAGATACGCAGTATTTT.